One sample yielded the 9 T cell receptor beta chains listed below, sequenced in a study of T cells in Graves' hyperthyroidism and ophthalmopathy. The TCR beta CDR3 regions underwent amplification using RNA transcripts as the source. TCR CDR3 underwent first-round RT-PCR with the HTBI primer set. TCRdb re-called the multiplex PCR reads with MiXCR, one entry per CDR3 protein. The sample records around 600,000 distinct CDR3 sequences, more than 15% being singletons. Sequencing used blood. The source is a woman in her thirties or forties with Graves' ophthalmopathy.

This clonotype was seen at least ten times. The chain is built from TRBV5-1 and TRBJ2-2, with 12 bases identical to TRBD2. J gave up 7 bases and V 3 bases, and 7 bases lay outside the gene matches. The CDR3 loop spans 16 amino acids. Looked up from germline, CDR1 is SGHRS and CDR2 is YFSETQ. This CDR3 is CASSSSSGRAIGELFF. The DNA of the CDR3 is TGCGCCAGCAGCTCCTCTAGCGGGAGGGCCATCGGGGAGCTGTTTTTT.

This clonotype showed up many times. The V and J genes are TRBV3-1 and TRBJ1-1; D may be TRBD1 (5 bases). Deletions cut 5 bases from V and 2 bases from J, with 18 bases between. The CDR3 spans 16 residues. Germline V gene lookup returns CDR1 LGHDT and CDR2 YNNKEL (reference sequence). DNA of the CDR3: TGTGCCAGCAGCTCCTTCGGGAGACAGACTAACACTGAAGCTTTCTTT. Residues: CASSSFGRQTNTEAFF.

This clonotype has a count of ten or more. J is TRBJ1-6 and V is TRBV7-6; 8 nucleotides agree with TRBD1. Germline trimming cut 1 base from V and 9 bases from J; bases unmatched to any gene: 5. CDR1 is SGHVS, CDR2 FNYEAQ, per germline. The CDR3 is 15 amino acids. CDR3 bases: TGTGCCAGCAGCTTAGAGCAGGGGGCTATTTCACCCCTCCACTTT. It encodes CASSLEQGAISPLHF. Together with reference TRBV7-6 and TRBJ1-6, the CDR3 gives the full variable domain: GAGVSQSPRYKVTKRGQDVALRCDPISGHVSLYWYRQALGQGPEFLTYFNYEAQQDKSGLPNDRFSAERPEGSISTLTIQRTEQRDSAMYRCASSLEQGAISPLHFGNGTRLTVT.

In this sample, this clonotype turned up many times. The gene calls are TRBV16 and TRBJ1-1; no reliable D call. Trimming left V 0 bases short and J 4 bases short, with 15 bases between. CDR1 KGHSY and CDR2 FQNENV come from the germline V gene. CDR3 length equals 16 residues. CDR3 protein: CASSQSGQALGTEAFF. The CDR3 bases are TGTGCCAGCAGCCAATCAGGTCAGGCACTAGGCACTGAAGCTTTCTTT.

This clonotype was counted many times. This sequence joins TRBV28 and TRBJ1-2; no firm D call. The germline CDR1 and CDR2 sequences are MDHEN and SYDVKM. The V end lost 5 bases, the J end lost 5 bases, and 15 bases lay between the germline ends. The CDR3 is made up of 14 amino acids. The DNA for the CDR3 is TGTGCCAGCAGTCTTCCCGCCTTCTCGTATGGCTACACCTTC. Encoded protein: CASSLPAFSYGYTF.

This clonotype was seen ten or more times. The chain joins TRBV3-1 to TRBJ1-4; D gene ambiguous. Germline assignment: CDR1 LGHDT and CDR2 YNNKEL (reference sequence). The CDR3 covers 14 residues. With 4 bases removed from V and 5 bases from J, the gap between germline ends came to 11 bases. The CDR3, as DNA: TGTGCCAGCAGCCGGAGTTTGGGGAATGAAAAACTGTTTTTT. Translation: CASSRSLGNEKLFF.

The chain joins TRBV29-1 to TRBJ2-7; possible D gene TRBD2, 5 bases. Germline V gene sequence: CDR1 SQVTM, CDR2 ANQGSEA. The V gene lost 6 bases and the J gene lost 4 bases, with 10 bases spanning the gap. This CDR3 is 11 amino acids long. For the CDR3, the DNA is TGCAGCGTATCGGACTTTTACGAGCAGTACTTC. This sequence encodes CSVSDFYEQYF.

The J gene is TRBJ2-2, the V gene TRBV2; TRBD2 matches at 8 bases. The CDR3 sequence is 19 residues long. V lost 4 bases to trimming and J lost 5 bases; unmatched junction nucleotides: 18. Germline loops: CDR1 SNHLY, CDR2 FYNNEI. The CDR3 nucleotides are TGTGCCAGCAGTGTGTTTAGTCCTTGGGGGGCTAGCGGGACCGGGGAGCTGTTTTTT. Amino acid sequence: CASSVFSPWGASGTGELFF.

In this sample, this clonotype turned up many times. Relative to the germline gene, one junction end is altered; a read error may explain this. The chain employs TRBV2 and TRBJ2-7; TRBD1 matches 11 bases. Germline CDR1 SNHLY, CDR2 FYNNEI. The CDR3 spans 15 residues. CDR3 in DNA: TGTGCCAGCAGAGAAGGACAGGGGGCATCCTACGAGCAGTACTTC. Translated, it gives CASREGQGASYEQYF.